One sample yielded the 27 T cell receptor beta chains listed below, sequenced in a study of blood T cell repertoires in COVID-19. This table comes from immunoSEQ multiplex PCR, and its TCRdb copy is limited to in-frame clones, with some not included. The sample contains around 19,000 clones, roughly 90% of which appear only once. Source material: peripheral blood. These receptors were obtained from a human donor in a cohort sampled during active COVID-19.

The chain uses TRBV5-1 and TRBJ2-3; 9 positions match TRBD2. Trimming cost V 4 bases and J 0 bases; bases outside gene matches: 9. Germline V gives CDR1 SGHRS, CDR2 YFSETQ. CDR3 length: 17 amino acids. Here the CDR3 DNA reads TGCGCCAGCAGCAGGGGGACTAGCAGGTCTAGCACAGATACGCAGTATTTT. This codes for CASSRGTSRSSTDTQYF.

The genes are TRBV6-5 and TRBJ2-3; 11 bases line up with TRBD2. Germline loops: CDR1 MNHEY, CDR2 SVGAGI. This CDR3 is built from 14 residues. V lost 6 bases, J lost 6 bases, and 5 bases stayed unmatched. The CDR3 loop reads CASSFSGRGDTQYF. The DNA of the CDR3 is TGTGCCAGCAGCTTTAGCGGGAGGGGCGATACGCAGTATTTT.

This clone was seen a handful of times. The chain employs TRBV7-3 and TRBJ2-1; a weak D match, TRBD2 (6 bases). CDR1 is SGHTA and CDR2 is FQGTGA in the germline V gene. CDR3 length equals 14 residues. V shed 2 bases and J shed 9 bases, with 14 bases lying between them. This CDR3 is CASSLGLQRGEQFF. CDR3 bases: TGTGCCAGCAGCTTAGGACTACAACGGGGTGAGCAGTTCTTC.

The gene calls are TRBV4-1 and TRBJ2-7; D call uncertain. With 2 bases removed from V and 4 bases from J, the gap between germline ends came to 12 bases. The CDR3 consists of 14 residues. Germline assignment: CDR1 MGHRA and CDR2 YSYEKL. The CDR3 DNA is TGCGCCAGCAGCCAACAGACACAAGAATACGAGCAGTACTTC. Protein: CASSQQTQEYEQYF.

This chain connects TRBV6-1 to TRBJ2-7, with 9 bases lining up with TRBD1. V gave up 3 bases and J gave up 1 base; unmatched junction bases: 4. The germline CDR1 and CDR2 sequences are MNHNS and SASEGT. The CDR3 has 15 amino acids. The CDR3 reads CASSDAGTGSYEQYF. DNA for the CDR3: TGTGCCAGCAGTGACGCCGGGACAGGGTCCTACGAGCAGTACTTC.

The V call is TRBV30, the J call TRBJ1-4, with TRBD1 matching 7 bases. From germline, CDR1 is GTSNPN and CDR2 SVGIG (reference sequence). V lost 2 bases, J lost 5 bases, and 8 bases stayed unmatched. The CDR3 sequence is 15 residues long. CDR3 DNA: TGTGCCTGGAGTCCCCCAGGGGGAGTCAATGAAAAACTGTTTTTT. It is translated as CAWSPPGGVNEKLFF.

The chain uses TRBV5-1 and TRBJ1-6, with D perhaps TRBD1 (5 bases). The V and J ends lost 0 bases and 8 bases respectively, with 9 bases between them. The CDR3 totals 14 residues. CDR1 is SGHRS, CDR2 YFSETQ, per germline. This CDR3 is CASSLVGLDSPLHF. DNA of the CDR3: TGCGCCAGCAGCTTGGTGGGGCTCGATTCACCCCTCCACTTT.

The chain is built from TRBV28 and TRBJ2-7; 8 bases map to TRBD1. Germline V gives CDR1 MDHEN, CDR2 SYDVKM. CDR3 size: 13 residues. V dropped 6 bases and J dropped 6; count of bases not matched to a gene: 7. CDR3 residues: CASSTQGAGEQYF. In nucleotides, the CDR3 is TGTGCCAGCAGCACTCAGGGGGCCGGCGAGCAGTACTTC. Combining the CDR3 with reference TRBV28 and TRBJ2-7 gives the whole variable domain DVKVTQSSRYLVKRTGEKVFLECVQDMDHENMFWYRQDPGLGLRLIYFSYDVKMKEKGDIPEGYSVSREKKERFSLILESASTNQTSMYLCASSTQGAGEQYFGPGTRLTVT.

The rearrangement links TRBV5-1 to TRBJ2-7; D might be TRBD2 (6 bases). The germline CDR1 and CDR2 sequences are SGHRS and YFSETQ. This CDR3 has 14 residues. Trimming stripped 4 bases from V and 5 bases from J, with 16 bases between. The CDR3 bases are TGCGCCAGCAGCAGACGGGAGATGGAGCACGAGCAGTACTTC. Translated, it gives CASSRREMEHEQYF.

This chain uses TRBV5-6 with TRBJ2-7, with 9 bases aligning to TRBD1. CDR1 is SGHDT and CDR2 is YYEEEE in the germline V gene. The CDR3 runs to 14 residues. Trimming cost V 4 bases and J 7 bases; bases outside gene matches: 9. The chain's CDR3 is CASSVGDRVQEQYF. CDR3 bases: TGTGCCAGCAGCGTGGGGGACAGGGTTCAAGAGCAGTACTTC.

The CDR3 nucleotides are TGCGCCAGCAGCCTGACCGAGCGAGAGACCCAGTACTTC. Its protein product is CASSLTERETQYF. The rearrangement links TRBV4-1 to TRBJ2-5; D is undetermined. CDR3 length equals 13 residues. V was cut by 4 bases and J by 4 bases, with 10 bases left in between. Germline V gene data show CDR1 as MGHRA and CDR2 as YSYEKL.

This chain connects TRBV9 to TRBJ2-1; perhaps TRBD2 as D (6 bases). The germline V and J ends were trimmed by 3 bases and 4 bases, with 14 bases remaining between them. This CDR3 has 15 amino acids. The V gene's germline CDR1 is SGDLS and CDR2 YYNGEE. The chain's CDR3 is CASSDAGTQYNEQFF. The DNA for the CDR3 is TGTGCCAGCAGCGATGCGGGGACTCAATACAATGAGCAGTTCTTC.

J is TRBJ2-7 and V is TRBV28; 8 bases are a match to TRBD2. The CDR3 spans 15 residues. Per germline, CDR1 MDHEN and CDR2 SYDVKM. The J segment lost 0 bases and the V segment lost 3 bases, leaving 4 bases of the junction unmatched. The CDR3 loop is CASSLSSGGSYEQYF. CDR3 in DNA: TGTGCCAGCAGTTTGTCCAGCGGGGGCTCCTACGAGCAGTACTTC. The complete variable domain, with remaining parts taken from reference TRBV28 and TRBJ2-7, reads DVKVTQSSRYLVKRTGEKVFLECVQDMDHENMFWYRQDPGLGLRLIYFSYDVKMKEKGDIPEGYSVSREKKERFSLILESASTNQTSMYLCASSLSSGGSYEQYFGPGTRLTVT.

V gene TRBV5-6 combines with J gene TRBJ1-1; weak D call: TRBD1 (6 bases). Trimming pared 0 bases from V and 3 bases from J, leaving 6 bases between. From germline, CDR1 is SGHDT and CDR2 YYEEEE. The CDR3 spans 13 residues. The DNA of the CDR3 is TGTGCCAGCAGCTTGGACAGGGACACTGAAGCTTTCTTT. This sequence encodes CASSLDRDTEAFF. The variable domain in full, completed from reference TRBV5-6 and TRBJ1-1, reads DAGVTQSPTHLIKTRGQQVTLRCSPKSGHDTVSWYQQALGQGPQFIFQYYEEEERQRGNFPDRFSGHQFPNYSSELNVNALLLGDSALYLCASSLDRDTEAFFGQGTRLTVV.

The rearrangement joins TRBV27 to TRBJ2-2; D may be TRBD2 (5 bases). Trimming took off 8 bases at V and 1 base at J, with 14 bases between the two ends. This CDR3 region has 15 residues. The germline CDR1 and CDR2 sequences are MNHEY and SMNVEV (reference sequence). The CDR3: CASAWLGENTGELFF. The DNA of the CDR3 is TGTGCCAGCGCTTGGCTCGGGGAGAACACCGGGGAGCTGTTTTTT.

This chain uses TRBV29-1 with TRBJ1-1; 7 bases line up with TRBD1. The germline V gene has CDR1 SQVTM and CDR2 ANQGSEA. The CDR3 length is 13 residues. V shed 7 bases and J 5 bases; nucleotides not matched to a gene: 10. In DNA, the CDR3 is TGCAGCGCGCAGGGACAGCAGAGAACTGAAGCTTTCTTT. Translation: CSAQGQQRTEAFF.

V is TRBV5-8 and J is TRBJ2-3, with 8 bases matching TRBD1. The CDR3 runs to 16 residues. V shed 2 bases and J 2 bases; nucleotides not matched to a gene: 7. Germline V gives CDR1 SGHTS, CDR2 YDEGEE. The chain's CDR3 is CASSFLTGENTDTQYF. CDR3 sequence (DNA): TGTGCCAGCAGCTTTTTGACAGGGGAAAACACAGATACGCAGTATTTT. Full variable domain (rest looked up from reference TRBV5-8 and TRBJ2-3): EAGVTQSPTHLIKTRGQQATLRCSPISGHTSVYWYQQALGLGLQFLLWYDEGEERNRGNFPPRFSGRQFPNYSSELNVNALELEDSALYLCASSFLTGENTDTQYFGPGTRLTVL.

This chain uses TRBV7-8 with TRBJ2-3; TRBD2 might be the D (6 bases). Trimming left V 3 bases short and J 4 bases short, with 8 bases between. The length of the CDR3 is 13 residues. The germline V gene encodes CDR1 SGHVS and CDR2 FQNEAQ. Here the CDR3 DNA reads TGTGCCAGCAGCTTGCGGGGATCAGATACGCAGTATTTT. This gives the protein CASSLRGSDTQYF.

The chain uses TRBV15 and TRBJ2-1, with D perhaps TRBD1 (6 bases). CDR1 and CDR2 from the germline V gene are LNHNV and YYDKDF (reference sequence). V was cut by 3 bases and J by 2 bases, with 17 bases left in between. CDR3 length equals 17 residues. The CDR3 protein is CATSSSSGQLPYNEQFF. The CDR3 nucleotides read TGTGCCACCAGCAGCTCGTCGGGACAACTGCCCTACAATGAGCAGTTCTTC.

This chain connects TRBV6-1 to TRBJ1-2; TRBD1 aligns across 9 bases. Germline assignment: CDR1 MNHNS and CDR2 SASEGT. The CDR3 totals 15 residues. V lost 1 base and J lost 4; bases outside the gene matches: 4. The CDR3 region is CASSEEGTGSYGYTF. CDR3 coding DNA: TGTGCCAGCAGTGAAGAAGGGACAGGGTCCTATGGCTACACCTTC.

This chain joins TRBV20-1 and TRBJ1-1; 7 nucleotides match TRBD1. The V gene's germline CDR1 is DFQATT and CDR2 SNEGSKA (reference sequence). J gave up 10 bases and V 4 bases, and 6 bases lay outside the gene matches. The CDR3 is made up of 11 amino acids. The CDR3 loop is CSATETGRAFF. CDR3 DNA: TGCAGTGCTACCGAGACAGGGCGAGCTTTCTTT.

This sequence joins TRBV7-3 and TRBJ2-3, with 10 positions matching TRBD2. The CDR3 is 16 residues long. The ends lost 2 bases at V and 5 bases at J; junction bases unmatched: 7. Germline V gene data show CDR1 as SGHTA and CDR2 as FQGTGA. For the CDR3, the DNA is TGTGCCAGCAGCTTAGCAGCGGGAGGGTTTATAGATACGCAGTATTTT. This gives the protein CASSLAAGGFIDTQYF.

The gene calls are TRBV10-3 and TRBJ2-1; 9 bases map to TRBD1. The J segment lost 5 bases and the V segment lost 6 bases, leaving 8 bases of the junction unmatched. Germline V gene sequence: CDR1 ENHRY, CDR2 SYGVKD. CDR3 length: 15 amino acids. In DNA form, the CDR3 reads TGTGCCATCAGGGTACAGGGGGCCTCGGACAATGAGCAGTTCTTC. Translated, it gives CAIRVQGASDNEQFF.

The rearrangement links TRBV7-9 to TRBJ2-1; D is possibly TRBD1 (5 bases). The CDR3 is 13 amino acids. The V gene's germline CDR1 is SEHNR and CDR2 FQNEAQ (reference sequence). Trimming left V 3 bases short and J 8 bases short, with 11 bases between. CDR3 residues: CASSFQTGDEQFF. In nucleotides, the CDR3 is TGTGCCAGCAGCTTCCAAACAGGCGATGAGCAGTTCTTC. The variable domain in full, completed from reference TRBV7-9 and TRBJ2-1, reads DTGVSQNPRHKITKRGQNVTFRCDPISEHNRLYWYRQTLGQGPEFLTYFQNEAQLEKSRLLSDRFSAERPKGSFSTLEIQRTEQGDSAMYLCASSFQTGDEQFFGPGTRLTVL.

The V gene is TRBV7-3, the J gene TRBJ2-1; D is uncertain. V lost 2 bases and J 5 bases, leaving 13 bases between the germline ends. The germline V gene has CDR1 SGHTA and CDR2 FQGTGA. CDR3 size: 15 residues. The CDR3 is CASSLEVRPHNEQFF. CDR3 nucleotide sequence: TGTGCCAGCAGCTTAGAGGTCCGGCCTCACAATGAGCAGTTCTTC.

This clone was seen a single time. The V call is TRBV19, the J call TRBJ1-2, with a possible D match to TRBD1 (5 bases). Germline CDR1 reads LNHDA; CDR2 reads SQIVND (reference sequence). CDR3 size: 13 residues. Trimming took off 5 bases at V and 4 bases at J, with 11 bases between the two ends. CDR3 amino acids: CASSVGLAYGYTF. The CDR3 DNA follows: TGTGCCAGTAGTGTGGGGCTGGCCTATGGCTACACCTTC.

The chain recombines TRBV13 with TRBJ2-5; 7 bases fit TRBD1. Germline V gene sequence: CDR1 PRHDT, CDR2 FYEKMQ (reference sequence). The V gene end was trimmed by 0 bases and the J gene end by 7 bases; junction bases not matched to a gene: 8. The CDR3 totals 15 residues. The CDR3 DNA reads TGTGCCAGCAGCTTAGGGACAGGGCAGTATGTGACCCAGTACTTC. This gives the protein CASSLGTGQYVTQYF. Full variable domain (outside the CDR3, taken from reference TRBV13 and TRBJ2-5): AAGVIQSPRHLIKEKRETATLKCYPIPRHDTVYWYQQGPGQDPQFLISFYEKMQSDKGSIPDRFSAQQFSDYHSELNMSSLELGDSALYFCASSLGTGQYVTQYFGPGTRLLVL.